This TCR beta chain was captured by sequencing in a study of blood T cell repertoires in COVID-19. Study summary: Both acute and convalescent COVID-19 samples were obtained from the United States, Italy and Spain. Sample material is recorded as cDNA or gDNA derived from T cells, B-cell-depleted T cells, or PBMCs.

As originally analysed: Scientists estimated how many nucleated cells there were by amplifying reference gene primers. Generated by immunoSEQ multiplex PCR, the TCRdb table keeps only in-frame clones and is missing some. The V and J calls and clone size were taken over from that table, and D and trimming were inferred from the DNA. The sample consists of about 200,000 clones, around 80% of them appearing once. Germline CDR1 and CDR2: MNHEY and SVGAGI. Trimming cost V 6 bases and J 7 bases; bases outside gene matches: 10. The CDR3 has 15 residues. The chain joins TRBV6-5 to TRBJ2-1; 9 positions match TRBD2. This receptor was obtained from a human donor in a cohort sampled during active COVID-19. Sequenced input: peripheral blood. CDR3 nucleotides: TGTGCCAGCAGGGTAGCGGGAGCTGGGTGGAATGAGCAGTTCTTC. This translates into CASRVAGAGWNEQFF.